The 6 T cell receptor beta chains given below trace back to one sample, sequenced in a study of neurological immune-mediated disorders. Each CDR3 protein gets one entry after TCRdb re-called the 5' RACE reads with MiXCR. The profile covers around 30,000 distinct CDR3 sequences, with approximately 1.6% appearing a single time and around a tenth taken by the ten largest. The sample comprised PBMCs. These receptors were taken from a woman in her thirties with multiple sclerosis.

This clonotype appeared many times. The chain is built from TRBV20-1 and TRBJ2-2; D ambiguous. This CDR3 spans 14 amino acids. The V and J ends lost 3 bases and 1 base respectively, with 9 bases between them. Germline CDR1 reads DFQATT; CDR2 reads SNEGSKA (reference sequence). CDR3 DNA sequence: TGCAGTGCTAGGGGTCTCCTGAACACCGGGGAGCTGTTTTTT. Translated, it gives CSARGLLNTGELFF.

This clonotype appeared a few times. The conserved closing phenylalanine or tryptophan is absent in this CDR3, likely reflecting a read error. V gene TRBV5-1 combines with J gene TRBJ2-7; 7 positions match TRBD2. CDR3 length equals 14 residues. CDR1 is SGHRS, CDR2 YFSETQ, per germline. The V segment lost 4 bases and the J segment 0 bases; nucleotides outside the gene matches: 4. The CDR3, as DNA: TGCGCCAGCAGCCCCGGGACTAACTCCTACGAGCAGTACAAC. It codes for CASSPGTNSYEQYN.

This clonotype was picked up many times. The rearrangement uses TRBV12-3 or TRBV12-4 and TRBJ1-2, with TRBD1 matching over 8 bases. V lost 7 bases, J lost 8 bases, and 12 bases stayed unmatched. This CDR3 has 14 residues. The CDR3 DNA follows: TGTGCCAGCATCTACAGACAGGGGTCCGGGGGCTACACCTTC. Its translation is CASIYRQGSGGYTF.

This clonotype was seen many times. The chain carries TRBV5-5 and TRBJ1-1, with 8 nucleotides matching TRBD1. J gave up 4 bases and V 3 bases, and 2 bases lay outside the gene matches. CDR1 is SGHKS and CDR2 is YYEKEE in the germline V gene (reference sequence). CDR3 length: 13 residues. This CDR3 is CASSSQGGTEAFF. CDR3 nucleotide sequence: TGTGCCAGCAGCTCACAGGGGGGCACTGAAGCTTTCTTT.

The sample holds many counts of this clonotype. This chain uses TRBV7-2 with TRBJ2-5; D perhaps matches TRBD2 (6 bases). The germline V gene has CDR1 SGHTA and CDR2 FQGNSA. V was clipped by 4 bases and J by 13 bases, with 16 bases between them. CDR3 length: 12 amino acids. The CDR3 loop is CASSSTRDSLYF. CDR3 nucleotide sequence: TGTGCCAGCAGCTCCACCCGGGACTCCCTGTACTTC.

This clonotype was seen at least ten times. The chain joins TRBV10-2 to TRBJ2-3, with 10 bases fitting TRBD2. Per the germline V gene, CDR1 is WSHSY and CDR2 is SAAADI. The CDR3 is 14 amino acids. Trimming removed 6 bases from V and 4 bases from J; junction bases left unmatched: 4. In DNA form, the CDR3 reads TGCGCCAGCAGAGTAGCGGGGGGCCCAGATACGCAGTATTTT. It yields the protein CASRVAGGPDTQYF.